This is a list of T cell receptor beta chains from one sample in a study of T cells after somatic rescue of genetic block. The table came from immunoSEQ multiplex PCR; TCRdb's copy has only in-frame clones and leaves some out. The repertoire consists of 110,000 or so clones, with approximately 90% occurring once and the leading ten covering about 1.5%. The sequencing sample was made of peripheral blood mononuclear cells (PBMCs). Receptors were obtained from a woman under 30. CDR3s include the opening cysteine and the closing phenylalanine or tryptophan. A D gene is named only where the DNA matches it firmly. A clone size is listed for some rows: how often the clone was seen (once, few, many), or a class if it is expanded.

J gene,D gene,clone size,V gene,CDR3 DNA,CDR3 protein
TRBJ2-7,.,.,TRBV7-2,TGTGCCAGCAGCTTATGGTCCGCAGGAGGCAACGAGCAGTACTTC,CASSLWSAGGNEQYF
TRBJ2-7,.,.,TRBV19,TGTGCCAGTAGTATGGGGCAGGGTCCCACCTACGAGCAGTACTTC,CASSMGQGPTYEQYF
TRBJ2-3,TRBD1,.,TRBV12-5,TGTGCTAGTGGTAGGGACAGGGAATTATCAGATACGCAGTATTTT,CASGRDRELSDTQYF
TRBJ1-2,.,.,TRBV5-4,TGTGCCAGCAGCCCCGGTGAGGGGTTCGCCCTCTATGGCTACACCTTC,CASSPGEGFALYGYTF
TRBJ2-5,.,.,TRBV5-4,TGTGCCAGCAGGGGGAGCAACCAAGAGACCCAGTACTTC,CASRGSNQETQYF
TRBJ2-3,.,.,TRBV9,TGTGCCAGCAGCCCCCGGACTGGCACAGATACGCAGTATTTT,CASSPRTGTDTQYF
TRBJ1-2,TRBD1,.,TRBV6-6,TGTGCCAGCAGTTACGCCGACAGGGGGCAAGGCTACACCTTC,CASSYADRGQGYTF
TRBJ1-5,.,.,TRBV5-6,TGTGCCAGCAGCTTAGGCCAGGGGAATATCAATCAGCCCCAGCATTTT,CASSLGQGNINQPQHF
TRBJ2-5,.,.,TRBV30,TGTGCCTGGAGTCCCCTGCGGACCCAGTACTTC,CAWSPLRTQYF
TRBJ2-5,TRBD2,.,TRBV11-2,TGTGCCAGCAGCCCGACTAGCGGGTCGTACGAGACCCAGTACTTC,CASSPTSGSYETQYF
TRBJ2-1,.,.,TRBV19,TGTGCCAGTAAGCGGAGCGGAACTTACAATGAGCAGTTCTTC,CASKRSGTYNEQFF
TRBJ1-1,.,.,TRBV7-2,TGTGCCAGCAGCCCTAGCCGGGGAGGGACTGAAGCTTTCTTT,CASSPSRGGTEAFF
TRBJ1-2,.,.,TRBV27,TGTGCCAGCAGTCCCAACACCCGGCTAGGCTATGGCTACACCTTC,CASSPNTRLGYGYTF
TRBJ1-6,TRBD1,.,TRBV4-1,TGCGCCAGCAGCCCGGGGACAGGGGGAAAGGGGTCACCCCTCCACTTT,CASSPGTGGKGSPLHF
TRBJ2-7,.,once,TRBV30,TGTGCCTGGAGTGGTTCAGGGGGGTACGAGCAGTACTTC,CAWSGSGGYEQYF
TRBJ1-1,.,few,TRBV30,TGTGCCTGGAGTCCGGGTGGGACTGAAGCTTTCTTT,CAWSPGGTEAFF
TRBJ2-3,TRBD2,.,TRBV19,TGTGCCAGTAAGCGTAGCGGGGGGGCGGATACGCAGTATTTT,CASKRSGGADTQYF
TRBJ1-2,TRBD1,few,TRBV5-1,TGCGCCAGCAGCCCTGACGGGACAGGGGGGTATGGCTACACCTTC,CASSPDGTGGYGYTF
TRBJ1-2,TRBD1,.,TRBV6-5,TGTGCCAGCAGTTTACTAGGGACAGGGAACTATGGCTACACCTTC,CASSLLGTGNYGYTF
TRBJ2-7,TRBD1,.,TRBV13,TGTGCCAGCAGCTTAGTCGGGACAGGGGCCTACGAGCAGTACTTC,CASSLVGTGAYEQYF
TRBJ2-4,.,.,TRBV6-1,TGTGCCAGCAGAGGCCAGGGAGGAAACATTCAGTACTTC,CASRGQGGNIQYF
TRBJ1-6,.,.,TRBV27,TGTGCCAGCAGTTTTTCGAGGGGGAATTCACCCCTCCACTTT,CASSFSRGNSPLHF
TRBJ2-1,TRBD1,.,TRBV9,TGTGCCAGCAGCGCTGCGGGACAGGGGAAGAATGAGCAGTTCTTC,CASSAAGQGKNEQFF
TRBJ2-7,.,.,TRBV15,TGTGCCACCAGCAGAGATATGTTGTACGAGCAGTACTTC,CATSRDMLYEQYF
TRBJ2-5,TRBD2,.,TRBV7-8,TGTGCCAGCAGCTATGCTAGCGGGGGAGAGACCCAGTACTTC,CASSYASGGETQYF
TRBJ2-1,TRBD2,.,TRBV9,TGTGCCAGCAGCGTAGGAGCGGGGGGTTCTAGCTCCTACAATGAGCAGTTCTTC,CASSVGAGGSSSYNEQFF
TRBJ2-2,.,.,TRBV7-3,TGTGCCAGCAGCTTAAAAGGATGGGGCTCGGGCGGGGAGCTGTTTTTT,CASSLKGWGSGGELFF
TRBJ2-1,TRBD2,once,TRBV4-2,TGTGCCAGCAGCCAAGAAAGGGCTAGCGGGAGCAATGAGCAGTTCTTC,CASSQERASGSNEQFF
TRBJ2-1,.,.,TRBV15,TGTGCCACCAGCAGAGATTGGGGAAGCTCCTACAATGAGCAGTTCTTC,CATSRDWGSSYNEQFF
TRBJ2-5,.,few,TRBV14,TGTGCCAGCAGCCACGCGGACGGGACCCAGTACTTC,CASSHADGTQYF
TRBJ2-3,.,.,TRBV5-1,TGCGCCAGCAGCTCTGCAGATACGCAGTATTTT,CASSSADTQYF
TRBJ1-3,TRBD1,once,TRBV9,TGTGCCAGTGGACAGGGGAGAAACACCATATATTTT,CASGQGRNTIYF
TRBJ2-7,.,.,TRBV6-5,TGTGCCAGCAGTTACACCAGGGGATTCCACGAGCAGTACTTC,CASSYTRGFHEQYF
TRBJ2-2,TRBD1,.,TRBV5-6,TGTGCCAGCAGCTATTACAGGGGAGCCGAGACCGGGGAGCTGTTTTTT,CASSYYRGAETGELFF
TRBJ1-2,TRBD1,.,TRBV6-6,TGTGCCAGCAGTTACAGGGGGCTGAACTATGGCTACACCTTC,CASSYRGLNYGYTF
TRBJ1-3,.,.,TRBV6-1,TGTGCCAGCAGTGAAGCACAGGATTACTCTGGAAACACCATATATTTT,CASSEAQDYSGNTIYF
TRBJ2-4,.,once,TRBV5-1,TGCGCCAGCAGCTTGGTCGGGGGTTCCCAAAATGGTATTCAGTACTTC,CASSLVGGSQNGIQYF
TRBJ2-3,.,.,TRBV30,TGTGCCTGGAGTGGACTGCAGACTAGCACAGATACGCAGTATTTT,CAWSGLQTSTDTQYF
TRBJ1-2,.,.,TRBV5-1,TGCGCCAGCAGCTTGCCTGGGGGGAACTATGGCTACACCTTC,CASSLPGGNYGYTF
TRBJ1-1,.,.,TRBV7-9,TGTGCCAGCGGGGGCGGCACTGAAGCTTTCTTT,CASGGGTEAFF
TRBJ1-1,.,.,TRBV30,TGTGCCTGGAGTCTTGTGCGGGCAGCCCGGGGAGAAACTGAAGCTTTCTTT,CAWSLVRAARGETEAFF
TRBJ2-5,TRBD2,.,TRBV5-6,TGTGCCAGCAGCCCTGGTCGGGGGGGCGGGTCGCGGGAGACCCAGTACTTC,CASSPGRGGGSRETQYF
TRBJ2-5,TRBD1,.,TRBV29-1,TGCAGCGTGGGGACAGGGACCCAAGAGACCCAGTACTTC,CSVGTGTQETQYF
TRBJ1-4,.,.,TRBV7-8,TGTGCCAGCAGCTTAGAAGGGTGGGTGAATGAAAAACTGTTTTTT,CASSLEGWVNEKLFF
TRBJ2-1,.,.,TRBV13,TGTGCCAGCAGCTTAGAGGGAGGTCGGAATGAGCAGTTCTTC,CASSLEGGRNEQFF
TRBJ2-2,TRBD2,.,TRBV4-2,TGTGCCAGCAGCCAAGAAGGGGGACTAGCGAACACCGGGGAGCTGTTTTTT,CASSQEGGLANTGELFF
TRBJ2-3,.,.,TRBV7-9,TGTGCCAGCAGTTCTTGGGCGAGCACAGATACGCAGTATTTT,CASSSWASTDTQYF
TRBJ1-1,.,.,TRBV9,TGTGCCAGCAGCCCTAGCGGACAGATGAACACTGAAGCTTTCTTT,CASSPSGQMNTEAFF
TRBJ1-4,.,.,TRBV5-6,TGTGCCAGCAGCCAAAACTTGGGCGGTTACAATGAAAAACTGTTTTTT,CASSQNLGGYNEKLFF
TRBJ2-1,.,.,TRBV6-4,TGTGCCAGCAGTGACTCGGACAACAATGAGCAGTTCTTC,CASSDSDNNEQFF
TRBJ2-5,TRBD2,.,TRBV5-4,TGTGCCAGCAGCGGGGACCTAGGGACTAGCGACCAAGAGACCCAGTACTTC,CASSGDLGTSDQETQYF
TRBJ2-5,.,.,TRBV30,TGTGCCTGGAGTTCACAGACACAAGAGACCCAGTACTTC,CAWSSQTQETQYF
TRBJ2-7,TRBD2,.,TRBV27,TGTGCCAGCAGTTTATCAGCGGGGTGGGAGCAGTACTTC,CASSLSAGWEQYF
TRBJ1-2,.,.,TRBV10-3,TGTGCCATCAGTGAGTCGACGCGGATAAGCTACACCTTC,CAISESTRISYTF
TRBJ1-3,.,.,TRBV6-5,TGTGCCAGCAGTTACCCCGCTACTGGAAACACCATATATTTT,CASSYPATGNTIYF